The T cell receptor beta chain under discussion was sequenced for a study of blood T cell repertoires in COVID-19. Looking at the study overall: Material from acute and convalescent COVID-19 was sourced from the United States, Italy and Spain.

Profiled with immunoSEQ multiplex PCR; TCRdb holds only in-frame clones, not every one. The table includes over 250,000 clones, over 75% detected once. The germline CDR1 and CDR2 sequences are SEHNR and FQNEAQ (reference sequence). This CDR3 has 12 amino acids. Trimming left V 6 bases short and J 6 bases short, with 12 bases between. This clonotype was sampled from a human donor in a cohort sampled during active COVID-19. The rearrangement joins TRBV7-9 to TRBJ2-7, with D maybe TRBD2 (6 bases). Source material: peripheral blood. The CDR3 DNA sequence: TGTGCCAGCAGTCCCATGGGGGGCGAGCAGTACTTC. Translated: CASSPMGGEQYF.